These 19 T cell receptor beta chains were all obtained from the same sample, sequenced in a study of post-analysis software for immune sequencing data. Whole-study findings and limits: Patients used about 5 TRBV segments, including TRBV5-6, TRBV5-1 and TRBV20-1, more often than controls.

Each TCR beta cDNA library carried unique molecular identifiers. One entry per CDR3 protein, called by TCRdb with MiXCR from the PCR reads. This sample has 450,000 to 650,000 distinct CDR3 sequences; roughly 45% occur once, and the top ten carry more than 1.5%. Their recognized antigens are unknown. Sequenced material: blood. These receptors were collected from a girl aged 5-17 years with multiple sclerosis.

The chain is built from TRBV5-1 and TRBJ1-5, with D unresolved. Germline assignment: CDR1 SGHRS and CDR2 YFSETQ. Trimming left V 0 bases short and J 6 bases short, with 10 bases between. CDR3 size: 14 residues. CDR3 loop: CASSLAGEGQPQHF. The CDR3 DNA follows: TGCGCCAGCAGCTTGGCTGGGGAGGGTCAGCCCCAGCATTTT.

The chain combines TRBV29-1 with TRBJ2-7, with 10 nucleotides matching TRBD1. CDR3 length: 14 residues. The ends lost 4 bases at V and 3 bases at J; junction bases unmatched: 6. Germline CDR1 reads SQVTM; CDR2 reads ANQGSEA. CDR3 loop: CSVVWDRGGYEQYF. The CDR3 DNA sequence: TGCAGCGTTGTCTGGGACAGGGGTGGCTACGAGCAGTACTTC.

DNA for the CDR3: TGCGCCAGCAGCCAAGGGTGGGGGGGACTAAAGCATGAGCAGTTCTTC. Translation gives CASSQGWGGLKHEQFF. The rearrangement uses TRBV4-1 and TRBJ2-1; 7 bases agree with TRBD2. There are 16 residues in the CDR3. V was pared by 1 base and J by 8 bases, with 11 bases of the junction left unmatched. Germline assignment: CDR1 MGHRA and CDR2 YSYEKL.

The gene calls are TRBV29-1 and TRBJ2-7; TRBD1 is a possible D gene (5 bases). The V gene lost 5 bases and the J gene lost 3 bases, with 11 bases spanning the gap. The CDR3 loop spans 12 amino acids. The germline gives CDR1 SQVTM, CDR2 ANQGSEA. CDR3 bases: TGCAGCGTTCCGGCTAGGGGCTACGAGCAGTACTTC. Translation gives CSVPARGYEQYF.

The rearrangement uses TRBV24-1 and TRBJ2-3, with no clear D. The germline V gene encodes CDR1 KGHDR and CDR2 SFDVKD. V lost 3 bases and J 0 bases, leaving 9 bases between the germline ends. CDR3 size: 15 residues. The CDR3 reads CATSDPPDSTDTQYF. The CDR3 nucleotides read TGTGCCACCAGTGATCCACCGGACAGCACAGATACGCAGTATTTT.

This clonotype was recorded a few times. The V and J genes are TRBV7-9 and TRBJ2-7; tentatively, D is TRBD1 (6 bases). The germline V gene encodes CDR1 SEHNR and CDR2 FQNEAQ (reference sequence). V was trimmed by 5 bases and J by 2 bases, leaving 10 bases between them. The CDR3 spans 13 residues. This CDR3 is CASSPDRPYEQYF. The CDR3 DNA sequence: TGTGCCAGCAGCCCCGACAGGCCCTACGAGCAGTACTTC.

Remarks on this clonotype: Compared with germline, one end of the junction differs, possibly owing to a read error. CDR3 protein: CAGSLTLAGDTQYF. CDR3 DNA: TGTGCCGGCAGCTTAACGCTAGCGGGAGATACGCAGTATTTT. The chain couples TRBV7-2 to TRBJ2-3, with 8 positions matching TRBD2. Germline V CDR1 and CDR2: SGHTA, FQGNSA. CDR3 size: 14 residues.

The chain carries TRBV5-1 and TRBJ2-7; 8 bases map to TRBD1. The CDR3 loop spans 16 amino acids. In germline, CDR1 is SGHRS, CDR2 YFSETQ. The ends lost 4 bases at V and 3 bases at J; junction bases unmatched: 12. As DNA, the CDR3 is TGCGCCAGCAGCCAAACCAAAAGCGGACAGGGCTACGAGCAGTACTTC. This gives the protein CASSQTKSGQGYEQYF.

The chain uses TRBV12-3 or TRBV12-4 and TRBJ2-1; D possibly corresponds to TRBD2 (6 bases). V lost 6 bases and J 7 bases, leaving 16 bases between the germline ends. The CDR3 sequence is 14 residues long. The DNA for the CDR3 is TGTGCCAGCAGCCCCGGCGGGGATCTGAATGAGCAGTTCTTC. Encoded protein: CASSPGGDLNEQFF.

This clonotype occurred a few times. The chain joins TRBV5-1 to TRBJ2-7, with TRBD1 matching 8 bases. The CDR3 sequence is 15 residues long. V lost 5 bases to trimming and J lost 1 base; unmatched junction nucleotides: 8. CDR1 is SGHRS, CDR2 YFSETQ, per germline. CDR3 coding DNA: TGCGCCAGCAGTCAGGACAGGGAAGCGTCCTACGAGCAGTACTTC. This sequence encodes CASSQDREASYEQYF.

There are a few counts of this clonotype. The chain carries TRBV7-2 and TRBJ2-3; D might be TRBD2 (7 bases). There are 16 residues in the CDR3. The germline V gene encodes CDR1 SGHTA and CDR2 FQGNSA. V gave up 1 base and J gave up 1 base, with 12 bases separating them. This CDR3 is CASSLVRGGGTDTQYF. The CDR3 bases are TGTGCCAGCAGCTTAGTGAGGGGGGGAGGCACAGATACGCAGTATTTT.

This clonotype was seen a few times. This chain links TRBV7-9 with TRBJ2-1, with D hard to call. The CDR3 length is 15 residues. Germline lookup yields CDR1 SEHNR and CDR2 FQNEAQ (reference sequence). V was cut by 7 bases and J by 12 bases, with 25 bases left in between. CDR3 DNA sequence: TGTGCCAGCACCCCGGCGACCACCACACCCTTCGGGCAGTTCTTC. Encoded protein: CASTPATTTPFGQFF.

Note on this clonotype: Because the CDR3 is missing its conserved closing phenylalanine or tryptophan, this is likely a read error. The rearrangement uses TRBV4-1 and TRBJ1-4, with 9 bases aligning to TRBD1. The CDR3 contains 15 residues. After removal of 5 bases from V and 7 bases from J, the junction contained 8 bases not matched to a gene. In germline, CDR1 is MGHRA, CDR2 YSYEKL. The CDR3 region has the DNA TGCGCCAGCAGCAGATTGACAGGGGGAGGTGAAAAACTGTTTGTT. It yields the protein CASSRLTGGGEKLFV.

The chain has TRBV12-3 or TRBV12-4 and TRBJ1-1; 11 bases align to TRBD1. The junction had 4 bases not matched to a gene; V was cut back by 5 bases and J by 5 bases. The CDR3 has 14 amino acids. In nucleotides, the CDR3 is TGTGCCAGCAGTGGGGACAGGGGGGAGACTGAAGCTTTCTTT. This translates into CASSGDRGETEAFF.

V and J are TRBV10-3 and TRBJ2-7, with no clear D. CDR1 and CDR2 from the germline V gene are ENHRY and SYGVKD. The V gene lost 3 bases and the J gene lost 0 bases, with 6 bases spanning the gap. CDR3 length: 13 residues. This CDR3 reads CAISDSPSYEQYF. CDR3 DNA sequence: TGTGCCATCAGTGATAGTCCCTCCTACGAGCAGTACTTC.

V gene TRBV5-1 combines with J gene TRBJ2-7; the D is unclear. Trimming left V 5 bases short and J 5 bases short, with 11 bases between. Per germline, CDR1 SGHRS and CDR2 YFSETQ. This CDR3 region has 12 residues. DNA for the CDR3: TGCGCCAGCAGGTGGTCGGCCGACGAGCAGTACTTC. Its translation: CASRWSADEQYF.

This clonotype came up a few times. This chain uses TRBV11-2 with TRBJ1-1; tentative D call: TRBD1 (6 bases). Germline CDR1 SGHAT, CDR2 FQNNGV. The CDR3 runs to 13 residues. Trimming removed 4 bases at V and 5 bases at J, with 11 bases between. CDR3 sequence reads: CASSSERGTEAFF. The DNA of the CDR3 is TGTGCCAGCAGCTCCGAGAGGGGGACTGAAGCTTTCTTT.

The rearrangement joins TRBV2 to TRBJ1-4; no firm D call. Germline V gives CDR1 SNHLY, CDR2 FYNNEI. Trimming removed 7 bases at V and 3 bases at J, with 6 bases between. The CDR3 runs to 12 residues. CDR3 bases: TGTGCCAGCAAGGTACCTAATGAAAAACTGTTTTTT. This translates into CASKVPNEKLFF.

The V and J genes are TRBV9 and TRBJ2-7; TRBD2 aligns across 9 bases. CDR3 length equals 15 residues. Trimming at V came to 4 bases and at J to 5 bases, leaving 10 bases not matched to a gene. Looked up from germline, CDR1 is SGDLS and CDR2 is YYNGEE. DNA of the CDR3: TGTGCCAGCAGCCCGATAGCGGGAGCTGGACACGAGCAGTACTTC. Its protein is CASSPIAGAGHEQYF.